This TCR beta chain was documented in a study of graft-versus-host responses after intestinal transplantation. Germline assignment: CDR1 MDHEN and CDR2 SYDVKM. This CDR3 is 18 amino acids long. Trimming took off 4 bases at V and 6 bases at J, with 24 bases between the two ends. To note about this clone: Its matching antigen is unknown.

TCRdb's table, derived via immunoSEQ multiplex PCR, lists solely in-frame clones and lacks some. The table shows 90,000 to 150,000 clones, with approximately 95% occurring only once. The study, taken as a whole, reports: Detected in recipient marrow were GvH clones, some of which were first observed in ileum or blood.

The chain couples TRBV28 to TRBJ2-2, with TRBD1 as a possible D gene (6 bases). This TCR came from a human donor who received an intestinal transplant. The specimen comprised unstimulated CD8+ T cells sorted from spleen or lymph node cells, sampled before intestinal transplant. The CDR3 sequence: CASSSIYKSSGAAGELFF. The CDR3 DNA sequence: TGTGCCAGCAGTTCGATCTATAAGAGTTCAGGGGCCGCCGGGGAGCTGTTTTTT.